What follows are 21 T cell receptor beta chains derived from one specimen sequenced in a study of T cells in Graves' hyperthyroidism and ophthalmopathy. Researchers amplified the TCR beta CDR3 regions from RNA transcripts. The TCR CDR3 was amplified in a first-round RT-PCR using the HTBI primer set. TCRdb re-analysed the multiplex PCR reads in MiXCR, keeping a single row per CDR3 protein. The sample contains around 350,000 distinct CDR3 sequences, about a sixth of which appear only once. Sequencing was done on a sample of blood. These receptors were collected from a woman aged 25 to 39 with Graves' hyperthyroidism that later progressed to Graves' ophthalmopathy.

This clonotype was counted at least ten times. The V gene is TRBV6-1, the J gene TRBJ1-2, with D uncertain. With 7 bases removed from V and 4 bases from J, the gap between germline ends came to 16 bases. This CDR3 is 14 amino acids long. CDR1 MNHNS and CDR2 SASEGT come from the germline V gene. CDR3 in amino acids: CASNPTWGGYGYTF. CDR3 in DNA: TGTGCCAGCAACCCCACTTGGGGTGGCTATGGCTACACCTTC.

The table lists this clonotype with many counts. The rearrangement uses TRBV18 and TRBJ1-2, with D unresolved. V lost 3 bases, J lost 4 bases, and 15 bases lay in between. Per the germline V gene, CDR1 is KGHSH and CDR2 is LQKENI. The CDR3 runs to 15 residues. CDR3 sequence (DNA): TGTGCCAGCTCACCGCCCGGAGTAGGGAGCTATGGCTACACCTTC. This sequence encodes CASSPPGVGSYGYTF.

This clonotype has ten or more counts. V is TRBV2 and J is TRBJ2-5; 12 bases map to TRBD2. In germline, CDR1 is SNHLY, CDR2 FYNNEI. V lost 6 bases and J lost 2; bases outside the gene matches: 10. The CDR3 is 17 residues long. The CDR3 DNA is TGTGCCAGCAGCATCCCGGGACTAGCGGGTCGTCAAGAGACCCAGTACTTC. This translates into CASSIPGLAGRQETQYF. The whole variable domain, remainder taken from reference TRBV2 and TRBJ2-5, is EPEVTQTPSHQVTQMGQEVILRCVPISNHLYFYWYRQILGQKVEFLVSFYNNEISEKSEIFDDQFSVERPDGSNFTLKIRSTKLEDSAMYFCASSIPGLAGRQETQYFGPGTRLLVL.

At least ten counts were recorded for this clonotype. CDR3 loop: CASSSHRGQEKLFF. The CDR3 DNA follows: TGTGCCAGCAGTTCGCACAGGGGGCAGGAAAAACTGTTTTTT. The chain recombines TRBV28 with TRBJ1-4; 9 positions match TRBD1. Trimming removed 4 bases from V and 8 bases from J; junction bases left unmatched: 5. The CDR3 totals 14 residues. Germline assignment: CDR1 MDHEN and CDR2 SYDVKM.

The V and J genes are TRBV4-2 and TRBJ2-1; D not resolved. CDR1 LGHNA and CDR2 YNFKEQ come from the germline V gene. This CDR3 has 16 residues. V was shortened by 3 bases and J by 0 bases, with 12 bases between the two germline ends. CDR3 nucleotides: TGTGCCAGCAGCCACATATACTCCGGCTCCTACAATGAGCAGTTCTTC. Amino acids: CASSHIYSGSYNEQFF.

The chain uses TRBV6-2 or TRBV6-3 and TRBJ2-7; 8 positions match TRBD2. In germline, CDR1 is MNHEY, CDR2 SVGEGT. The CDR3 is made up of 12 amino acids. The V segment lost 6 bases and the J segment 7 bases; nucleotides outside the gene matches: 5. CDR3 protein: CASSEAGGEQYF. In DNA, the CDR3 is TGTGCCAGCAGCGAGGCGGGGGGTGAGCAGTACTTC.

Many counts were recorded for this clonotype. The chain combines TRBV24-1 with TRBJ2-3, with 13 bases lining up with TRBD2. V dropped 4 bases and J dropped 5; count of bases not matched to a gene: 11. This CDR3 contains 18 residues. CDR1 and CDR2 (germline): KGHDR, SFDVKD. The CDR3 region has the DNA TGTGCCACCAGTGACCCACTTCGGACTAGCGGGAGTGAAGATACGCAGTATTTT. It is translated as CATSDPLRTSGSEDTQYF.

In this sample, this clonotype turned up a few times. The chain uses TRBV14 and TRBJ1-1; the match to TRBD1 covers 8 bases. V gave up 6 bases and J gave up 3 bases; unmatched junction bases: 6. Germline-derived CDR1 and CDR2 are SGHDN and FVKESK. This CDR3 contains 14 residues. CDR3 amino acids: CASRPWTGYTEAFF. Here the CDR3 DNA reads TGTGCCAGCAGACCATGGACAGGGTACACTGAAGCTTTCTTT.

There are a few counts of this clonotype. This chain links TRBV7-2 with TRBJ2-3, with 7 nucleotides matching TRBD1. The CDR3 covers 18 residues. The germline V gene has CDR1 SGHTA and CDR2 FQGNSA. Losses at the gene ends were 2 bases for V and 0 bases for J; bases not matched to a gene: 11. The CDR3 DNA follows: TGTGCCAGCAGCTTATACGGCAAGGACAGGACGAGCACAGATACGCAGTATTTT. Protein: CASSLYGKDRTSTDTQYF.

This clonotype was detected only a few times. The chain combines TRBV5-1 with TRBJ2-7; no reliable D call. Germline CDR1 and CDR2: SGHRS and YFSETQ. V gave up 0 bases and J gave up 0 bases, with 10 bases separating them. This CDR3 has 15 amino acids. CDR3 in DNA: TGCGCCAGCAGCTTGGAGGGTGCCAGCTCCTACGAGCAGTACTTC. Its translation is CASSLEGASSYEQYF.

This clonotype has just a few counts. The chain links TRBV6-2 or TRBV6-3 to TRBJ2-1; TRBD2 aligns across 7 bases. The ends lost 6 bases at V and 6 bases at J; junction bases unmatched: 11. Germline lookup yields CDR1 MNHEY and CDR2 SVGEGT. The CDR3 is 15 amino acids. CDR3 sequence reads: CASRPLSGNGNEQFF. The CDR3 DNA reads as TGTGCCAGCAGGCCCCTGAGCGGGAATGGCAATGAGCAGTTCTTC.

CDR3 sequence (DNA): TGTGCCAGCAGTGAAGAATGGCAGGGGGCTTACGAGCAGTACTTC. The encoded protein is CASSEEWQGAYEQYF. The gene calls are TRBV6-1 and TRBJ2-7; 8 bases map to TRBD1. Germline trimming cut 1 base from V and 4 bases from J; bases unmatched to any gene: 6. Germline CDR1 is MNHNS and CDR2 is SASEGT. The CDR3 runs 15 residues.

Ten or more counts support this clonotype. The V call is TRBV6-1, the J call TRBJ2-3; possible D gene TRBD2, 5 bases. The V end was cut by 6 bases, the J end by 0 bases, with 10 bases between. CDR3 size: 14 residues. From germline, CDR1 is MNHNS and CDR2 SASEGT. The CDR3 spells CASSWRPSTDTQYF. DNA for the CDR3: TGTGCCAGCAGCTGGAGGCCAAGCACAGATACGCAGTATTTT.

In this sample, this clonotype turned up a few times. The V gene is TRBV9, the J gene TRBJ1-2, with D maybe TRBD1 (5 bases). The CDR3 length is 13 residues. CDR1 is SGDLS and CDR2 is YYNGEE in the germline V gene. V was clipped by 0 bases and J by 7 bases, with 10 bases between them. Here the CDR3 DNA reads TGTGCCAGCAGCGTAGACCCTAGGGGTGGCTACACCTTC. Translating gives CASSVDPRGGYTF. The variable domain in full, with the rest retrieved from reference TRBV9 and TRBJ1-2, is DSGVTQTPKHLITATGQRVTLRCSPRSGDLSVYWYQQSLDQGLQFLIQYYNGEERAKGNILERFSAQQFPDLHSELNLSSLELGDSALYFCASSVDPRGGYTFGSGTRLTVV.

This clonotype was picked up many times. This chain joins TRBV7-9 and TRBJ2-7; TRBD1 matches 10 bases. Germline-derived CDR1 and CDR2 are SEHNR and FQNEAQ (reference sequence). CDR3 size: 15 residues. V lost 4 bases to trimming and J lost 7 bases; unmatched junction nucleotides: 10. The CDR3 reads CASSSRDRGSGEQYF. The CDR3 region has the DNA TGTGCCAGCAGCTCCCGGGACAGGGGATCTGGGGAGCAGTACTTC.

This clonotype was detected many times. The rearrangement joins TRBV27 to TRBJ2-5; 9 positions agree with TRBD1. Looked up from germline, CDR1 is MNHEY and CDR2 is SMNVEV (reference sequence). The CDR3 loop spans 13 amino acids. V lost 6 bases to trimming and J lost 8 bases; unmatched junction nucleotides: 7. CDR3 residues: CASRDRGSETQYF. The CDR3 DNA reads TGTGCCAGCAGGGACAGGGGATCCGAAACCCAGTACTTC.

This clonotype was seen at least ten times. V and J are TRBV14 and TRBJ1-1; 9 bases align to TRBD1. The CDR3 loop spans 16 amino acids. V was pared by 3 bases and J by 1 base, with 6 bases of the junction left unmatched. The germline V gene has CDR1 SGHDN and CDR2 FVKESK. The CDR3 sequence is CASSHGGTGRNTEAFF. CDR3 DNA: TGTGCCAGCAGCCATGGGGGGACAGGGAGGAACACTGAAGCTTTCTTT.

This chain links TRBV6-1 with TRBJ1-6, with 7 bases identical to TRBD1. J gave up 0 bases and V 7 bases, and 9 bases lay outside the gene matches. CDR3 length: 17 amino acids. The germline gives CDR1 MNHNS, CDR2 SASEGT. CDR3 bases: TGTGCCAGCACCCTATCCAGGGGGAGCTCCTATAATTCACCCCTCCACTTT. Its protein is CASTLSRGSSYNSPLHF.

This clonotype appeared many times. The V and J genes are TRBV20-1 and TRBJ2-3, with unresolved D. Germline loops: CDR1 DFQATT, CDR2 SNEGSKA (reference sequence). CDR3 length: 16 amino acids. Trimming shortened V by 6 bases and J by 2 bases, and 21 bases separated the two germline ends. CDR3 amino acids: CSAPGLEGKITDTQYF. The CDR3 DNA reads as TGCAGTGCCCCTGGCCTGGAAGGAAAAATCACAGATACGCAGTATTTT.

The chain uses TRBV24-1 and TRBJ2-3; 8 bases agree with TRBD1. CDR1 is KGHDR, CDR2 SFDVKD, per germline. The CDR3 spans 21 residues. Unmatched junction bases numbered 22, after V lost 4 bases and J lost 2 bases. CDR3 coding DNA: TGTGCCACCAGTGAAAGATGGACAGGGTCACTAAGCCGTCCTCTCACAGATACGCAGTATTTT. Its translation: CATSERWTGSLSRPLTDTQYF.

This clonotype has ten or more counts. V is TRBV29-1 and J is TRBJ2-2; no firm D call. The CDR3 is 14 amino acids. Germline-derived CDR1 and CDR2 are SQVTM and ANQGSEA. V lost 5 bases and J lost 4, with 14 bases in between. The CDR3 bases are TGCAGCGTTCAGCGCACATGGGGCACCGGGGAGCTGTTTTTT. Its translation: CSVQRTWGTGELFF.